This T cell receptor (beta chain) stems from a study of T cells in Graves' hyperthyroidism and ophthalmopathy. Study-wide points: Using 13 V-J features, a model discriminated ophthalmopathy from stable hyperthyroidism. In blood, most of the thyroid clonotypes expanded above 0.001 were also present.

Stable Graves' hyperthyroidism denoted no ophthalmopathy progression over 18 months. As concerns this clonotype: Its antigen is still unknown.

The CDR3 regions of TCR beta were amplified from RNA transcripts. First-round RT-PCR targeting the TCR CDR3 was performed with the HTBI primer set. TCRdb ran MiXCR on the multiplex PCR reads and lists one entry per CDR3 protein. The data hold 400,000 to 600,000 distinct CDR3 sequences, with about a fifth observed a single time. This sequence was found in a man between 18 and 35 years old with Graves' hyperthyroidism. The specimen was blood.

The CDR3, as DNA: TGTGCCAGCAGTTATGGGACAGGGGGTGGCTACACCTTC. Its translation: CASSYGTGGGYTF. The chain links TRBV6-5 to TRBJ1-2, with 11 bases aligning to TRBD1. The J segment lost 7 bases and the V segment lost 3 bases, leaving 1 base of the junction unmatched. The CDR3 contains 13 residues. The germline gives CDR1 MNHEY, CDR2 SVGAGI.